This is a list of T cell receptor beta chains from one sample in a study of identical twins. MiXCR was run by TCRdb on the 5' RACE reads, yielding one entry per CDR3 protein. The table has 1,800,000 or so distinct CDR3 sequences, under 35% seen once; the top ten hold under 0.35%. The sample consisted of cord blood. Source of these receptors: a newborn girl in good health. Both conserved end residues are part of each CDR3. D genes are given only for firm matches. The size entry is marked missing in some rows and otherwise reads once, few, many or a size class.

abundance: .; j_gene: TRBJ2-3; v_gene: TRBV18; d_gene: TRBD2; CDR3aa: CASSPVWREVADTQYF; CDR3nt: TGTGCCAGCTCACCAGTCTGGCGGGAGGTTGCAGATACGCAGTATTTT
abundance: many; j_gene: TRBJ2-3; v_gene: TRBV4-2; d_gene: .; CDR3aa: CASSQVEGRMQYF; CDR3nt: TGTGCCAGCAGCCAAGTGGAGGGTAGGATGCAGTATTTT
abundance: few; j_gene: TRBJ2-6; v_gene: TRBV27; d_gene: .; CDR3aa: CPSTSRRLSGANVLTF; CDR3nt: TGTCCCAGCACCTCCCGACGTCTCTCTGGGGCCAACGTCCTGACTTTC
abundance: .; j_gene: TRBJ2-4; v_gene: TRBV4-2; d_gene: .; CDR3aa: CASSQLFKGTPLAKNIQYF; CDR3nt: TGTGCCAGCAGCCAACTTTTTAAGGGGACCCCCCTAGCCAAAAACATTCAGTACTTC
abundance: .; j_gene: TRBJ2-7; v_gene: TRBV28; d_gene: .; CDR3aa: CASIPTWSSYEQYF; CDR3nt: TGTGCCAGCATTCCGACCTGGAGCTCCTACGAGCAGTACTTC
abundance: .; j_gene: TRBJ2-3; v_gene: TRBV18; d_gene: .; CDR3aa: CAGSPQDTQYF; CDR3nt: TGTGCCGGCTCACCACAAGATACGCAGTATTTT
abundance: .; j_gene: TRBJ2-5; v_gene: TRBV20-1; d_gene: TRBD2; CDR3aa: CSARRPSIAGRYNEQYF; CDR3nt: TGCAGTGCTCGCCGCCCCTCTATAGCGGGCCGCTACAATGAGCAGTACTTC
abundance: .; j_gene: TRBJ2-5; v_gene: TRBV28; d_gene: TRBD2; CDR3aa: CASRNGGRNEQYF; CDR3nt: TGTGCCAGCAGAAATGGCGGGAGGAATGAGCAGTACTTC
abundance: many; j_gene: TRBJ2-1; v_gene: TRBV2; d_gene: TRBD2; CDR3aa: CASSPSGRRNEQFF; CDR3nt: TGTGCCAGCAGTCCTAGCGGGAGAAGGAATGAGCAGTTCTTC
abundance: few; j_gene: TRBJ2-7; v_gene: TRBV25-1; d_gene: TRBD2; CDR3aa: CASSEAAGPYEQYF; CDR3nt: TGTGCCAGCAGTGAAGCAGCGGGACCCTACGAGCAGTACTTC
abundance: few; j_gene: TRBJ1-6; v_gene: TRBV28; d_gene: .; CDR3aa: CASSFSDRSSYNSPLHF; CDR3nt: TGTGCCAGCAGTTTCTCCGACAGGAGCTCCTATAATTCACCCCTCCACTTT
abundance: few; j_gene: TRBJ2-1; v_gene: TRBV24-1; d_gene: .; CDR3aa: CATSGRNNEQFF; CDR3nt: TGTGCCACCAGTGGACGCAACAATGAGCAGTTCTTC
abundance: few; j_gene: TRBJ1-1; v_gene: TRBV29-1; d_gene: TRBD1; CDR3aa: CSSGPYRGTGTEAFF; CDR3nt: TGCAGCTCTGGCCCTTACAGGGGGACGGGCACTGAAGCTTTCTTT
abundance: few; j_gene: TRBJ2-4; v_gene: TRBV2; d_gene: .; CDR3aa: CASSESPGRNIQYF; CDR3nt: TGTGCCAGCAGTGAAAGTCCAGGGAGAAACATTCAGTACTTC
abundance: .; j_gene: TRBJ1-2; v_gene: TRBV10-3; d_gene: TRBD1; CDR3aa: CAVSLDRGGGYTF; CDR3nt: TGTGCCGTCAGTCTTGACAGGGGCGGCGGCTACACCTTC
abundance: few; j_gene: TRBJ1-2; v_gene: TRBV11-2; d_gene: TRBD1; CDR3aa: CASSTQSGTGALYGYTF; CDR3nt: TGTGCCAGCAGCACACAATCCGGGACAGGGGCGTTATATGGCTACACCTTC